Shown below are 13 T cell receptor beta chains from a single sample sequenced in a study of OX40 agonist ivuxolimab in advanced cancers. Assay used: immunoSEQ multiplex PCR; TCRdb lists only in-frame clones, some missing. Found here are 73,000 or so clones, about 93% of them singletons; the top ten hold less than 0.55%. This sample comprised CD4+ or CD8+ T cells sorted from blood, obtained in a trial of the OX40 agonist ivuxolimab. The source of these receptors is an adult with an advanced solid tumor such as melanoma, head and neck, liver or kidney cancer.

The chain links TRBV9 to TRBJ2-1; 7 nucleotides match TRBD2. Germline trimming cut 4 bases from V and 9 bases from J; bases unmatched to any gene: 13. The CDR3 runs 15 residues. Germline V lookup: CDR1 SGDLS, CDR2 YYNGEE. The CDR3 loop reads CASSSPGLVGGEQFF. CDR3 bases: TGTGCCAGCAGCTCACCCGGACTAGTCGGCGGTGAGCAGTTCTTC.

Only a few counts were recorded for this clone. The CDR3 sequence is CASSLAGTGGQRGYTF. Here the CDR3 DNA reads TGCGCCAGCAGCTTGGCCGGGACAGGGGGCCAACGAGGCTACACCTTC. V usage is TRBV5-1 and J usage is TRBJ1-2; 12 bases are a match to TRBD1. CDR3 length: 16 amino acids. Germline V lookup: CDR1 SGHRS, CDR2 YFSETQ. The V gene end was trimmed by 0 bases and the J gene end by 8 bases; junction bases not matched to a gene: 8. Complete variable domain (other parts from reference TRBV5-1 and TRBJ1-2): KAGVTQTPRYLIKTRGQQVTLSCSPISGHRSVSWYQQTPGQGLQFLFEYFSETQRNKGNFPGRFSGRQFSNSRSEMNVSTLELGDSALYLCASSLAGTGGQRGYTFGSGTRLTVV.

This rearrangement joins TRBV18 to TRBJ1-1, with no clear D. This CDR3 comprises 14 residues. V was cut by 2 bases and J by 3 bases, with 10 bases left in between. The germline V gene has CDR1 KGHSH and CDR2 LQKENI. CDR3: CASSPRVWDTEAFF. CDR3 DNA: TGTGCCAGCTCACCAAGGGTGTGGGACACTGAAGCTTTCTTT.

The rearrangement joins TRBV27 to TRBJ2-7; weak D call: TRBD1 (5 bases). Germline V gene data show CDR1 as MNHEY and CDR2 as SMNVEV (reference sequence). V lost 10 bases and J 5 bases, leaving 15 bases between the germline ends. The CDR3 sequence is 12 residues long. Here the CDR3 reads CATLKGLDEQYF. The CDR3 DNA follows: TGTGCCACCCTAAAGGGGCTGGACGAGCAGTACTTC.

This clone occurred once. The chain carries TRBV30 and TRBJ2-7; perhaps TRBD1 as D (6 bases). This CDR3 has 15 amino acids. CDR1 is GTSNPN and CDR2 is SVGIG in the germline V gene (reference sequence). Deletions cut 0 bases from V and 2 bases from J, with 14 bases between. CDR3 in amino acids: CAWSVLGRTAYEQYF. For the CDR3, the DNA is TGTGCCTGGAGTGTACTCGGGCGGACAGCCTACGAGCAGTACTTC. Looking up the rest from reference TRBV30 and TRBJ2-7 gives the full variable domain: SQTIHQWPATLVQPVGSPLSLECTVEGTSNPNLYWYRQAAGRGLQLLFYSVGIGQISSEVPQNLSASRPQDRQFILSSKKLLLSDSGFYLCAWSVLGRTAYEQYFGPGTRLTVT.

The gene calls are TRBV27 and TRBJ2-1; D ambiguous. CDR1 is MNHEY, CDR2 SMNVEV, per germline (reference sequence). The CDR3 runs 14 residues. Trimming removed 0 bases from V and 2 bases from J, with 5 bases in between. This CDR3 is CASSLSNTYNEQFF. The CDR3 coding sequence is TGTGCCAGCAGTTTATCGAATACCTACAATGAGCAGTTCTTC.

The chain recombines TRBV19 with TRBJ2-7; 8 bases are a match to TRBD1. J gave up 1 base and V 7 bases, and 6 bases lay outside the gene matches. Germline V gene data show CDR1 as LNHDA and CDR2 as SQIVND (reference sequence). The CDR3 has 14 residues. The CDR3 reads CASKTGTGSYEQYF. Written as DNA, the CDR3 is TGTGCCAGTAAAACCGGGACAGGATCCTACGAGCAGTACTTC.

The chain couples TRBV19 to TRBJ2-1; 10 bases line up with TRBD2. Germline V gene sequence: CDR1 LNHDA, CDR2 SQIVND (reference sequence). This CDR3 comprises 13 residues. Unmatched junction bases numbered 6, after V lost 3 bases and J lost 13 bases. The CDR3 DNA sequence: TGTGCCAGTAGTATGAGTAGCGGGAGGACTCAGTTCTTC. Amino acid sequence: CASSMSSGRTQFF. Using reference TRBV19 and TRBJ2-1 for the parts outside the CDR3, the full variable domain is DGGITQSPKYLFRKEGQNVTLSCEQNLNHDAMYWYRQDPGQGLRLIYYSQIVNDFQKGDIAEGYSVSREKKESFPLTVTSAQKNPTAFYLCASSMSSGRTQFFGPGTRLTVL.

The count of this clone is one. V usage is TRBV9 and J usage is TRBJ2-7; tentative D call: TRBD2 (6 bases). CDR1 and CDR2 (germline): SGDLS, YYNGEE. This CDR3 has 14 residues. Trimming stripped 4 bases from V and 6 bases from J, with 17 bases between. The CDR3 nucleotides are TGTGCCAGCAGCCCCCGGGACCTAGCGTCCGAGCAGTACTTC. Residues: CASSPRDLASEQYF.

V usage is TRBV27 and J usage is TRBJ1-4; D gene uncertain. This CDR3 is built from 16 residues. Trimming left V 1 base short and J 8 bases short, with 17 bases between. Per germline, CDR1 MNHEY and CDR2 SMNVEV (reference sequence). The CDR3 DNA reads TGTGCCAGCAGTTTATTTGGGGAAGGGATTGAGGAAAAACTGTTTTTT. It encodes CASSLFGEGIEEKLFF.

This chain joins TRBV11-3 and TRBJ2-7; 14 nucleotides align to TRBD2. This CDR3 is built from 15 residues. The germline gives CDR1 SGHNT, CDR2 YENEEA. V lost 1 base, J lost 5 bases, and 1 base stayed unmatched. The CDR3 DNA reads TGTGCCAGCAGCTTAGTGACTAGCGGGAGGGACGAGCAGTACTTC. Translating gives CASSLVTSGRDEQYF.

V is TRBV5-1 and J is TRBJ2-1; TRBD1 is a possible D gene (6 bases). The germline V gene has CDR1 SGHRS and CDR2 YFSETQ. The CDR3 loop spans 16 amino acids. V was shortened by 1 base and J by 2 bases, with 13 bases between the two germline ends. DNA for the CDR3: TGCGCCAGCAGCTTGAGGGGCAGGGGTACCTACAATGAGCAGTTCTTC. As protein: CASSLRGRGTYNEQFF. Full variable domain (remainder filled in from reference TRBV5-1 and TRBJ2-1): KAGVTQTPRYLIKTRGQQVTLSCSPISGHRSVSWYQQTPGQGLQFLFEYFSETQRNKGNFPGRFSGRQFSNSRSEMNVSTLELGDSALYLCASSLRGRGTYNEQFFGPGTRLTVL.

The J gene is TRBJ2-1, the V gene TRBV5-1; 10 nucleotides match TRBD2. Per germline, CDR1 SGHRS and CDR2 YFSETQ. The CDR3 consists of 15 residues. The junction had 6 bases not matched to a gene; V was cut back by 5 bases and J by 4 bases. The CDR3, as DNA: TGCGCCAGCAGAACGGGACTAGCGACTTACAATGAGCAGTTCTTC. This codes for CASRTGLATYNEQFF.